This T cell receptor beta chain was captured by sequencing in a study of beta chain features in type 1 diabetes. Study-wide findings and caveats: VDJ junctions from type 1 diabetes patients carried fewer insertions and larger deletions. Healthy donors had naive, central memory and Treg TCRB repertoires that appeared less similar than those seen among patients. TCRB CDR3 length was moderately but significantly reduced in all four CD4+ subsets of Type 1 diabetes patients.

The table lists this clone with a few counts. The target antigen is unknown. Sequencing targeted expressed TCRB transcripts, as all isolated RNA had been reverse transcribed. Regulatory, naive and central memory T cell samples averaged around 3.5 million reads. Clones were read by immunoSEQ multiplex PCR, and TCRdb kept only the in-frame ones, dropping some. The data contain 200,000 to 300,000 clones, roughly 11% of them singletons. There are 15 residues in the CDR3. V lost 2 bases and J lost 4, with 12 bases in between. Germline V gives CDR1 SEHNR, CDR2 FQNEAQ (reference sequence). Blood was drawn once from each donor into heparinised tubes. The draws averaged about 0.11 L.

What was sequenced was naive CD4+ T cells from blood. The rearrangement uses TRBV7-9 and TRBJ2-1; tentatively, D is TRBD2 (6 bases). This TCR came from a man aged 25-45 years with type 1 diabetes. CDR3 DNA sequence: TGTGCCAGCAGCTTAAGACTAGTTAGTTACAATGAGCAGTTCTTC. The encoded protein is CASSLRLVSYNEQFF.